Below are 10 T cell receptor beta chains sequenced from a single sample in a study of blood T cell repertoires in COVID-19 (TCRdb year 2020). Library preparation employed the immunoSEQ multiplex PCR assay. TCRdb mirrors the immuneACCESS table, restricted to in-frame sequences. Some clones are absent from its copies; in checked studies, under half trace to an unresolved V gene, and the reason for the others is unknown. For this sample there are approximately 99,000 clones; 88% appear just once. About 2.2% of the sample belongs to the ten largest clones. Sequenced sample: peripheral blood. Receptors were obtained from a human donor in a cohort sampled during active COVID-19.

There are a few counts of this clone. The CDR3 DNA follows: TGTGCCAGCAGTTTATCGTTTGGAGGCTCTGGAAACACCATATATTTT. The encoded protein is CASSLSFGGSGNTIYF. This chain joins TRBV27 and TRBJ1-3, with D uncertain. CDR1 MNHEY and CDR2 SMNVEV come from the germline V gene (reference sequence). V was clipped by 0 bases and J by 0 bases, with 9 bases between them. This CDR3 has 16 residues.

This chain uses TRBV2 with TRBJ1-2; 7 nucleotides align to TRBD1. With 5 bases clipped from V and 8 bases from J, the junction kept 8 bases outside the gene matches. CDR3 size: 13 residues. Germline CDR1 SNHLY, CDR2 FYNNEI. The CDR3 DNA sequence: TGTGCCAGCAGTAGACCAGGGGGTGGGGGCTACACCTTC. Translated: CASSRPGGGGYTF.

This clone has just one count. The chain couples TRBV11-2 to TRBJ1-4; 7 nucleotides agree with TRBD1. V lost 1 base to trimming and J lost 0 bases; unmatched junction nucleotides: 5. Germline V gene data show CDR1 as SGHAT and CDR2 as FQNNGV. The CDR3 contains 17 residues. In DNA form, the CDR3 reads TGTGCCAGCAGCTTAGGACAGGGAGCGGCAACTAATGAAAAACTGTTTTTT. Translating gives CASSLGQGAATNEKLFF.

V and J are TRBV5-8 and TRBJ1-1; perhaps TRBD1 as D (5 bases). CDR1 and CDR2 from the germline V gene are SGHTS and YDEGEE. The length of the CDR3 is 15 residues. The ends were cut back, 0 bases at V and 0 bases at J, with 9 bases in the middle. CDR3 sequence reads: CASSLGGGLNTEAFF. CDR3 in DNA: TGTGCCAGCAGCTTGGGGGGGGGATTGAACACTGAAGCTTTCTTT.

The chain joins TRBV18 to TRBJ1-4; D unresolved. The CDR3 is 15 residues long. Germline lookup yields CDR1 KGHSH and CDR2 LQKENI. Trimming cost V 3 bases and J 8 bases, with 16 bases left between them. Here the CDR3 reads CASSPGGSLQEKLFF. The CDR3 DNA reads TGTGCCAGCTCACCCGGAGGGTCCCTGCAAGAAAAACTGTTTTTT.

This rearrangement joins TRBV6-4 to TRBJ2-1, with D perhaps matching TRBD1 (5 bases). In germline, CDR1 is MRHNA, CDR2 SNTAGT. The CDR3 consists of 14 residues. V shed 2 bases and J shed 8 bases, with 13 bases lying between them. CDR3 loop: CASSDKGLGDEQFF. CDR3 nucleotide sequence: TGTGCCAGCAGTGACAAGGGGCTAGGGGATGAGCAGTTCTTC.

The genes are TRBV11-2 and TRBJ2-1, with 10 positions matching TRBD1. Losses at the gene ends were 1 base for V and 8 bases for J; bases not matched to a gene: 2. The CDR3 consists of 14 residues. CDR1 SGHAT and CDR2 FQNNGV come from the germline V gene. The CDR3 DNA follows: TGTGCCAGCAGCTTAGGGACAGGGGGGTATGAGCAGTTCTTC. This codes for CASSLGTGGYEQFF.

This chain uses TRBV5-1 with TRBJ2-5; D call uncertain. The germline CDR1 and CDR2 sequences are SGHRS and YFSETQ. V dropped 3 bases and J dropped 2 bases, with 8 bases sitting between them. The CDR3 length is 13 residues. The DNA of the CDR3 is TGCGCCAGCAGCTCGACTGGGCAAGAGACCCAGTACTTC. Translation gives CASSSTGQETQYF.

The J gene is TRBJ1-2, the V gene TRBV24-1; 7 bases are a match to TRBD1. From germline, CDR1 is KGHDR and CDR2 SFDVKD. The CDR3 spans 16 residues. V was clipped by 4 bases and J by 8 bases; unmatched bases: 15. The CDR3 coding sequence is TGTGCCACCAGTGACCCACCTACAATGACAGGGAGCGGCTACACCTTC. Protein product: CATSDPPTMTGSGYTF.

This clone has a single count. The V and J genes are TRBV5-1 and TRBJ2-7; 7 bases are a match to TRBD1. The CDR3 covers 14 residues. V trimming: 0 bases; J trimming: 5 bases; junction bases outside the gene matches: 5. CDR1 is SGHRS, CDR2 YFSETQ, per germline. CDR3 in DNA: TGCGCCAGCAGCTTGGATGGGGACAGCCACGAGCAGTACTTC. Encoded protein: CASSLDGDSHEQYF.